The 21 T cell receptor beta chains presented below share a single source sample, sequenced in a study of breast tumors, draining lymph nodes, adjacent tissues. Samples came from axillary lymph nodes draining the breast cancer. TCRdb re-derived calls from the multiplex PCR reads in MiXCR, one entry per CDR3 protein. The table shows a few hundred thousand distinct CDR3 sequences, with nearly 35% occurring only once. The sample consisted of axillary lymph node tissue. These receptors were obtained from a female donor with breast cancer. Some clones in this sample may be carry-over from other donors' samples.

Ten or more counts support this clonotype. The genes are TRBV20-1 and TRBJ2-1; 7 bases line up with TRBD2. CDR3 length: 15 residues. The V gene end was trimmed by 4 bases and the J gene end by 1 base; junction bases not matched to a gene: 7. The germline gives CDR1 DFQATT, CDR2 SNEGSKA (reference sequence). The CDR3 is CSATARGESYNEQFF. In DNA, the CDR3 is TGCAGTGCTACTGCCCGGGGGGAGTCCTACAATGAGCAGTTCTTC.

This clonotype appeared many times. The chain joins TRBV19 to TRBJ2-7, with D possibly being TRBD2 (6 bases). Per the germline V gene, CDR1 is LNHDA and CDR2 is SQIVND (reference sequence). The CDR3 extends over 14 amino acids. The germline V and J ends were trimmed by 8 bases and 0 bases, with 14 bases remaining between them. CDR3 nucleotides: TGTGCCAGTCGCACGTCGGGGGACTCCTACGAGCAGTACTTC. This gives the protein CASRTSGDSYEQYF.

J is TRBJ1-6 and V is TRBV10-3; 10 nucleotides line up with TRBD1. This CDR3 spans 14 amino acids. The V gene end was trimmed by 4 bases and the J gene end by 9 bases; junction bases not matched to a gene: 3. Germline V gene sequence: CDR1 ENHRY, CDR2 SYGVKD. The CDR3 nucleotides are TGTGCCATCAGTGGACAGGGGGCCGGTTCACCCCTCCACTTT. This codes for CAISGQGAGSPLHF.

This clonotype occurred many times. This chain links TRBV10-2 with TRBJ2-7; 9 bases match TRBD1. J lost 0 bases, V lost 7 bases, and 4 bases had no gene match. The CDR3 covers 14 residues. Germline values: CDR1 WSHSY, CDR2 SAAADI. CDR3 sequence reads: CASTPQGASYEQYF. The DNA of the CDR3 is TGCGCCAGCACGCCACAGGGGGCCTCCTACGAGCAGTACTTC.

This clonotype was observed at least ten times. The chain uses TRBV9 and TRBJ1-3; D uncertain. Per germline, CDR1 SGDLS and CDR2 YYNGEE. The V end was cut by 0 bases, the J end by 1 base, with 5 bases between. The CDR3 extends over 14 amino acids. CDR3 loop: CASSVEGSGNTIYF. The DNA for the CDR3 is TGTGCCAGCAGCGTAGAGGGATCTGGAAACACCATATATTTT. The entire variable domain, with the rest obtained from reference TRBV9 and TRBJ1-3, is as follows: DSGVTQTPKHLITATGQRVTLRCSPRSGDLSVYWYQQSLDQGLQFLIQYYNGEERAKGNILERFSAQQFPDLHSELNLSSLELGDSALYFCASSVEGSGNTIYFGEGSWLTVV.

For the CDR3, the DNA is TGCGCCAGCACAGGACAGGACGGGACTGAAGCTTTCTTT. Translated, it gives CASTGQDGTEAFF. V is TRBV5-1 and J is TRBJ1-1, with 7 bases fitting TRBD1. Trimming at V came to 6 bases and at J to 5 bases, leaving 7 bases not matched to a gene. The CDR3 is 13 amino acids. CDR1 SGHRS and CDR2 YFSETQ come from the germline V gene.

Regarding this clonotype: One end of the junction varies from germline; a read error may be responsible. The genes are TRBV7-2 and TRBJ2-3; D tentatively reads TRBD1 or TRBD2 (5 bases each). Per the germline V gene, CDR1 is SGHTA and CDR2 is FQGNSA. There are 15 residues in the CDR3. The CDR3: CASSWARVDKDSEHF. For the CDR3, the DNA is TGTGCCAGCAGCTGGGCCAGGGTAGACAAGGACTCCGAGCATTTT.

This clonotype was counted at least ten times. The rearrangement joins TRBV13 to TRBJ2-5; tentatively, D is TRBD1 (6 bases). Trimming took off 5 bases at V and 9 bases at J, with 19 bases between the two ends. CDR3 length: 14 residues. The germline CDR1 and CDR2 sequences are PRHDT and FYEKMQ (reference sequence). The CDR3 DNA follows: TGTGCCAGCAGCCCACCCCAGGGGACGGTGTCCCAGTACTTC. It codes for CASSPPQGTVSQYF.

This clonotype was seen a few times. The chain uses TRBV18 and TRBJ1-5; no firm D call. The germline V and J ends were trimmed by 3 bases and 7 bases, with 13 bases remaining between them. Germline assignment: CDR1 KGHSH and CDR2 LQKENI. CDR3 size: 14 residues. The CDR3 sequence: CASSPSWADQPQHF. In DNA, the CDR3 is TGTGCCAGCTCACCTAGTTGGGCTGACCAGCCCCAGCATTTT.

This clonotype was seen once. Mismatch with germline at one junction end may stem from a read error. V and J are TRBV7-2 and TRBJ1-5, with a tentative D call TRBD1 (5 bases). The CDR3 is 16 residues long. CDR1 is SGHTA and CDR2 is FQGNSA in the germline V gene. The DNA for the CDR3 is TGTGCCAGCGGCTTGGTTGGTGGGGCGTTCAATCAGCCCCAGCATTTT. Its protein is CASGLVGGAFNQPQHF.

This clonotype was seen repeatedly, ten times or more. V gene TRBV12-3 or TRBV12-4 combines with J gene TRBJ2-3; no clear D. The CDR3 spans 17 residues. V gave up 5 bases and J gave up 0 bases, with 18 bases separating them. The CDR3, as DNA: TGTGCCAGCAGTCCCCCCTTTTGGATTATTAGCACAGATACGCAGTATTTT. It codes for CASSPPFWIISTDTQYF.

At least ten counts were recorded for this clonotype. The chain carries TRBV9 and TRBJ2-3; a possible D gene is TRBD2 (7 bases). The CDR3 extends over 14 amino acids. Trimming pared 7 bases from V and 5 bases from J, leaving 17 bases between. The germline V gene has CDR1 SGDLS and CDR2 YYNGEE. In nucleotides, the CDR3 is TGTGCCAGCGGTGGGGGGGGCAGGGTAGATACGCAGTATTTT. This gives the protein CASGGGGRVDTQYF.

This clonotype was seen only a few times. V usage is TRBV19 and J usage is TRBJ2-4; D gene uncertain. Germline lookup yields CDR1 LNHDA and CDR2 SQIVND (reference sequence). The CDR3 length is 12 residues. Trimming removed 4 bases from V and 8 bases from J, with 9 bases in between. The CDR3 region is CASSKGIDIQYF. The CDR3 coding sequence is TGTGCCAGTAGTAAAGGCATAGACATTCAGTACTTC.

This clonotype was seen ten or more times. The CDR3 DNA is TGTGCCAGCAGCTTCAAGAACGGAGTTACCGAGCAGTACTTC. It yields the protein CASSFKNGVTEQYF. V usage is TRBV11-2 and J usage is TRBJ2-7; no definite D call. Trimming removed 3 bases at V and 6 bases at J, with 15 bases between. This CDR3 region has 14 residues. Germline CDR1 reads SGHAT; CDR2 reads FQNNGV.

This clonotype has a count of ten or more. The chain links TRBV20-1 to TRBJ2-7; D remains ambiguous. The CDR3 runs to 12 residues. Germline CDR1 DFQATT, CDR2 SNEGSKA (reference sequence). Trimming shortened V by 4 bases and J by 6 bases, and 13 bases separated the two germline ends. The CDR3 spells CSATDKWLEQYF. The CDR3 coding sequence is TGCAGTGCTACTGACAAGTGGCTCGAGCAGTACTTC.

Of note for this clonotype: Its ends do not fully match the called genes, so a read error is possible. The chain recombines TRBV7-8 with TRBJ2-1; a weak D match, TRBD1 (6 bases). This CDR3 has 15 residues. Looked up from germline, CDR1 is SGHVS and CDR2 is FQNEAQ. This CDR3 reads CAGSPGLGHRIEAFF. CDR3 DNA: TGTGCCGGCAGCCCCGGACTGGGACATCGAATTGAAGCTTTCTTC.

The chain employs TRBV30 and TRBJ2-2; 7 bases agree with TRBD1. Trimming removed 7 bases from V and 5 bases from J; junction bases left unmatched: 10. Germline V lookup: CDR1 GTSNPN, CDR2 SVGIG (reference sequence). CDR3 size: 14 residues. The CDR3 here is CASIGGALTGELFF. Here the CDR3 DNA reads TGTGCCTCCATAGGGGGCGCATTGACCGGGGAGCTGTTTTTT.

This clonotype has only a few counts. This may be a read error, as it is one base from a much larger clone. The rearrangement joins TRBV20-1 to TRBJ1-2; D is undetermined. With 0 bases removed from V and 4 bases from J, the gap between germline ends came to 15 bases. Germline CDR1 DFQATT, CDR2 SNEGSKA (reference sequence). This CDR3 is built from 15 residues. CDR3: CSARDGAIPTYGYTF. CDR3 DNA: TGCAGTGCTAGAGATGGTGCCATCCCTACCTATGGCTACACCTTC.

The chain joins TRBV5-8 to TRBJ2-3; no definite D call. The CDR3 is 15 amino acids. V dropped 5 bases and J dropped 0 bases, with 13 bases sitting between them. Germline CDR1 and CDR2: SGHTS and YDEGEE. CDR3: CASRPSQTSTDTQYF. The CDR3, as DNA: TGTGCCAGCAGACCCTCGCAAACTAGCACAGATACGCAGTATTTT.

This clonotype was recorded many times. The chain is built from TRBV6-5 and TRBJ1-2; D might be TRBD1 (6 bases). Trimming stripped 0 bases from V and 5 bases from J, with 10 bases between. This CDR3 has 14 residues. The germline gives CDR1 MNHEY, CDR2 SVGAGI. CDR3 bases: TGTGCCAGCAGTTACTCTACAGGGAGGTATGGCTACACCTTC. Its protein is CASSYSTGRYGYTF.

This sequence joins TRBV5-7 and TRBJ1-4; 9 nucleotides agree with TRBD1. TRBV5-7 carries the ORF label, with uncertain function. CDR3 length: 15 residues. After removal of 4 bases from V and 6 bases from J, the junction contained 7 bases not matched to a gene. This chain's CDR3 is CASSEDRGRHEKLFF. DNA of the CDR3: TGTGCCAGCAGCGAGGACAGGGGAAGGCATGAAAAACTGTTTTTT.